The T cell receptor (beta chain) described here comes from a study of identical twins. CDR1 and CDR2 (germline): MNHNS, SASEGT. The V end was cut by 8 bases, the J end by 5 bases, with 21 bases between. The CDR3 length is 15 residues. Addition of a universal primer site occurred through template switching, and cDNA carried unique molecular identifiers. Via MiXCR, TCRdb re-called the 5' RACE reads, giving one row per CDR3 protein. The data show 600,000 to 700,000 distinct CDR3 sequences, 21% seen once. This clonotype has only a few counts. Another study also made use of these data, one on T cells expressing NK-cell markers.

The material sequenced was PBMCs. The sequence derives from a woman under 30 in good health. This sequence joins TRBV6-1 and TRBJ1-1; a weak D match, TRBD1 (6 bases). The CDR3 loop is CASDPGVGARTEAFF. As DNA, the CDR3 is TGTGCCAGCGACCCAGGGGTAGGGGCGAGGACTGAAGCTTTCTTT.